The rows below give T cell receptor beta chains drawn from one sample of a study of blood T cell repertoires in COVID-19. The protocol was immunoSEQ multiplex PCR, while the TCRdb copy is restricted to in-frame clones and leaves out a portion. The table includes roughly 220,000 clones, approximately 80% detected once. The sequenced sample consisted of PBMCs or T cells enriched from blood (not recorded which). These receptors all stem from a man aged 30 to 45 with acute COVID-19. Each CDR3 is given with its conserved first and last residue. D genes are given only for firm matches. A clone size is listed for some rows: how often the clone was seen (once, few, many), or a class if it is expanded.

size	D	J	V	DNA	CDR3
.	TRBD1	TRBJ2-2	TRBV19	TGTGCCAGTAGTTATTGGACAGGGGGTGGGATCGGGGAGCTGTTTTTT	CASSYWTGGGIGELFF
.	.	TRBJ1-2	TRBV6-5	TGTGCCAGCAGCGCCCCCGGAGTAGTCTATGGCTACACCTTC	CASSAPGVVYGYTF
.	.	TRBJ1-4	TRBV3-1/TRBV3-2	TGTGCCAGCAGCCCCCGGGACTACGAGGGTGAACTGTTTTTT	CASSPRDYEGELFF
.	.	TRBJ1-5	TRBV30	TGTGCCTGGAGTCCGATGTCAGGGAGGCAGCCCCAGCATTTT	CAWSPMSGRQPQHF
.	TRBD2	TRBJ2-1	TRBV6-5	TGTGCCAGCGGGGAGAGCGGGGGGCTTTACAATGAGCAGTTCTTC	CASGESGGLYNEQFF
once	TRBD1	TRBJ2-1	TRBV12-3/TRBV12-4	TGTGCCAGCAGTTTAGGCAGGGGGCTCAGGCAGTTCTTC	CASSLGRGLRQFF
.	.	TRBJ2-7	TRBV30	TGTGCCTGGGGAGGCGTTGGGCAGTACTTC	CAWGGVGQYF
.	.	TRBJ2-7	TRBV5-4	TGTGCCAGCAGCGGGGGGGACACATTTGCCTACGAGCAGTACTTC	CASSGGDTFAYEQYF
.	.	TRBJ2-5	TRBV30	TGTGCCTGGGACACAGTCATCCAAGAGACCCAGTACTTC	CAWDTVIQETQYF
.	.	TRBJ2-5	TRBV10-3	TGTGCCATCAGTGAAAGTTGGGCGACCGCCCAGTACTTC	CAISESWATAQYF
.	.	TRBJ1-1	TRBV6-5	TGTGCCAGCAGCCGACATAAGATAGGGGGCACTGAAGCTTTCTTT	CASSRHKIGGTEAFF
.	TRBD1	TRBJ1-2	TRBV19	TGTGCCAGTAGCGAGGGGGCCTCTCGTGGCTACACCTTC	CASSEGASRGYTF
once	TRBD1	TRBJ1-6	TRBV28	TGTGCCAGCAGGCCGACAGGGGTGGCCTATAATTCACCCCTCCACTTT	CASRPTGVAYNSPLHF
many	TRBD1	TRBJ2-5	TRBV18	TGTGCCAGCTCACCAACGACAGGGGGCGCGAAGGGAGAGACCCAGTACTTC	CASSPTTGGAKGETQYF
once	.	TRBJ1-2	TRBV30	TGTGCCTGGAAACGGGTCTATGGCTACACCTTC	CAWKRVYGYTF
many	TRBD1	TRBJ1-6	TRBV18	TGTGCCAGCTCACCGCACAGGGACAGGGGAGGATCACCCCTCCACTTT	CASSPHRDRGGSPLHF
.	.	TRBJ1-2	TRBV10-1	TGCGCCAGCAGTCCCGGGAACTCATTTCCCACCTTC	CASSPGNSFPTF
.	.	TRBJ1-1	TRBV25-1	TGTGCCAGCAGTGATCGTATTGCTGGGGGGGCTTTCTTT	CASSDRIAGGAFF
.	TRBD2	TRBJ2-5	TRBV28	TGTGCCAGCAGTTTCAGGTTGGGGCTGACTAGCGGCCAAGAGACCCAGTACTTC	CASSFRLGLTSGQETQYF
few	.	TRBJ2-2	TRBV7-3	TGTGCCAGCCATCGCGGGGGCCGCACCGGGGAGCTGTTTTTT	CASHRGGRTGELFF